This entry lists 7 T cell receptor beta chains sequenced from one sample in a study of beta chain features in type 1 diabetes. These receptors have no known antigen. Study results and limitations: Type 1 diabetes patients showed a moderate but significant shortening of TCRB CDR3s in all four CD4+ subsets.

Expressed TCRB transcripts got sequenced, as all isolated RNA was reverse transcribed. The protocol was immunoSEQ multiplex PCR, while the TCRdb copy is restricted to in-frame clones and leaves out a portion. The sample lists fewer than 450,000 clones; about 13% were seen once. The sequenced material came from naive CD4+ T cells from blood. The receptors shown here come from a woman younger than 30 with type 1 diabetes.

This clone has only a few counts. CDR3 DNA: TGTGCCAGCAGCTCAGCGGGAGTCCCCACCGGGGAGCTGTTTTTT. Translating gives CASSSAGVPTGELFF. The chain links TRBV13 to TRBJ2-2, with 8 bases aligning to TRBD2. The CDR3 has 15 amino acids. The V gene's germline CDR1 is PRHDT and CDR2 FYEKMQ (reference sequence). The V and J ends lost 4 bases and 4 bases, in that order; junction bases with no gene match: 5. Full variable domain (missing parts from reference TRBV13 and TRBJ2-2): AAGVIQSPRHLIKEKRETATLKCYPIPRHDTVYWYQQGPGQDPQFLISFYEKMQSDKGSIPDRFSAQQFSDYHSELNMSSLELGDSALYFCASSSAGVPTGELFFGEGSRLTVL.

This clone has more than one count but fewer than ten. The chain combines TRBV27 with TRBJ2-7, with D possibly TRBD1 on 6 matching bases. The CDR3 extends over 16 amino acids. Germline V gene lookup returns CDR1 MNHEY and CDR2 SMNVEV (reference sequence). V lost 6 bases, J lost 3 bases, and 21 bases lay in between. The CDR3 here is CASSLHRVGSGYEQYF. DNA of the CDR3: TGTGCCAGCAGCCTCCACAGGGTAGGTTCGGGCTACGAGCAGTACTTC.

This clone was seen more than once but under ten times. The chain uses TRBV11-3 and TRBJ2-3; 11 bases align to TRBD2. The germline gives CDR1 SGHNT, CDR2 YENEEA. J was trimmed by 0 bases and V by 2 bases; bases with no gene match: 4. The length of the CDR3 is 17 residues. The DNA of the CDR3 is TGTGCCAGCAGCTTACACGGGACTAGCGGTAGCACAGATACGCAGTATTTT. Translating it yields CASSLHGTSGSTDTQYF.

This clone was detected only a few times. The rearrangement joins TRBV5-6 to TRBJ2-7; TRBD1 matches 10 bases. V was clipped by 3 bases and J by 4 bases; unmatched bases: 13. Germline assignment: CDR1 SGHDT and CDR2 YYEEEE. The length of the CDR3 is 17 residues. The CDR3 coding sequence is TGTGCCAGCAGCTATCCGGGACAGGGGCTCTCGGTATACGAGCAGTACGTC. Translating it yields CASSYPGQGLSVYEQYV.

The CDR3 DNA is TGTGCCTGGAGTTTTGGACAGGGGAAGGTTAAGCAGTTCTTC. It codes for CAWSFGQGKVKQFF. The chain combines TRBV30 with TRBJ2-1, with 9 positions matching TRBD1. CDR1 is GTSNPN, CDR2 SVGIG, per germline (reference sequence). Trimming cost V 2 bases and J 11 bases; bases outside gene matches: 10. The CDR3 contains 14 residues.

This clone was seen a few times. This chain connects TRBV30 to TRBJ1-4, with 10 bases fitting TRBD1. CDR3 length: 13 amino acids. Germline CDR1 reads GTSNPN; CDR2 reads SVGIG (reference sequence). V shed 5 bases and J 8 bases; nucleotides not matched to a gene: 5. As DNA, the CDR3 is TGTGCCTGGGGCCGGGACAGGGGCGAAAAACTGTTTTTT. This gives the protein CAWGRDRGEKLFF.

This clone was counted only a few times. The CDR3, as DNA: TGTGCCAGCAGCCGGAGTCCAGGGCCGGGGGATGGCTACACCTTC. Translating gives CASSRSPGPGDGYTF. The J gene is TRBJ1-2, the V gene TRBV28, with a tentative D call TRBD1 (5 bases). The germline gives CDR1 MDHEN, CDR2 SYDVKM. With 6 bases removed from V and 6 bases from J, the gap between germline ends came to 20 bases. The CDR3 covers 15 residues.